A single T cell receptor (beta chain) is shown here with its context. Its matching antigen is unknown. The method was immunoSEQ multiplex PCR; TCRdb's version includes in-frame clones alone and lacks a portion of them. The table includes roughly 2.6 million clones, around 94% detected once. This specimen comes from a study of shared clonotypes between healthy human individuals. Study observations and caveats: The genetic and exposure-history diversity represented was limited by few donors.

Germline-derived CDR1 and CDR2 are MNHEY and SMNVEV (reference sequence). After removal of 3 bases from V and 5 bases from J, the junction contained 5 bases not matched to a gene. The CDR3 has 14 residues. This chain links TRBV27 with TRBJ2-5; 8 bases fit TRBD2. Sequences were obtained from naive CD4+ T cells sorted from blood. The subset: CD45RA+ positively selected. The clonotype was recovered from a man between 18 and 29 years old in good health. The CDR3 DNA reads TGTGCCAGCAGTTTGGGACCGGGGGGGGAGACCCAGTACTTC. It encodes CASSLGPGGETQYF.